Sequencing of this T cell receptor (beta chain) was carried out in a study of cytomegalovirus exposure and HLA in healthy donors (TCRdb year 2017). About the investigation overall: According to an earlier analysis of 587 of the donors, some 180 million T cells yielded 95 million to 140 million unique TCR beta sequences and more than 250 Gb of sequence data. Genome-wide SNP genotypes for about three fifths of the roughly 670 donors were used in a later genetic analysis, which treated that subset as a discovery cohort. To study patterns of TCR occurrence, a later analysis re-analyzed previously published TCR beta repertoires from around 670 donors and added high-resolution HLA genotyping. To decide whether each TCR beta V gene segment behaved as functional or pseudogenic, an earlier analysis of some 600 of the donors relied on high-throughput TCR beta sequencing. The number of donors typed differed by locus, with about 629-630 for A, B, C, DRB1 and DQB1, 522 for DQA1, about 610 for DPA1, and about 450 for DPB1. The study aimed to test whether cataloging public T cell receptors could reveal signatures of past pathogen exposure. Using immunosequencing, the study profiled T cell repertoires from fewer than 850 subjects and related those repertoires to cytomegalovirus serostatus. Because of strong linkage in the cohort, five DR-DQ haplotypes were treated as single units for association and clustering. An early release that covered about 600 HLA-typed donors contained around 330 gigabases of sequencing data and tens of millions of unique TCR sequences. Among around 400 genotyped donors of the cohort, an average of about 240,000 unique TCR beta nucleotide sequences was sequenced per donor, of which 15% to 20% were non-productive. To predict cytomegalovirus infection status, the study brought together high-throughput TCR immunosequencing, statistical association of individual TCRs with disease status, and machine learning. Donor age, sex, ethnicity and CMV serostatus were collected together with the repertoire data. The genetic ancestry cluster associated with self-reported Caucasian donors included 81% of the roughly 400 genotyped donors. In the later analysis, no new phenotypic data were used to find candidate immune exposures; instead, reliance was placed on TCR beta sequences and their occurrence across donors. Every discovery cohort repertoire had been produced on one sequencing platform. HLA typing covered class I and class II loci at four-digit resolution. Along with the approximately 700-subject first cohort, a separate validation cohort of over a hundred different subjects was used.

The cohort was made up of roughly 670 healthy bone marrow donors. At the time of sampling, every cohort member was nominally healthy, though immune exposures that went unrecorded were likely present. The donor tested CMV seropositive, placing the donor among the 290 or so seropositive members of the cohort. Every donor gave a peripheral blood sample, and the peripheral blood mononuclear cells from that sample were used for TCR beta sequencing. The Qiagen DNeasy Blood Extraction Kit was used to extract genomic DNA from the blood cell samples. Remarks on this clone: Its cognate antigen has yet to be identified. No base quality values were provided; no much bigger clone lies one nucleotide off.

Library preparation was by the immunoSEQ multiplex PCR assay. For the multiplex PCR, a mixture combining 60 forward primers for TCR Vbeta segments and 13 reverse primers for TCR Jbeta segments was used. Amplification of the CDR3 region of rearranged TCR beta genes was performed with a multiplex PCR assay on genomic DNA. On the Illumina HiSeq System, the amplified TCR beta libraries were sequenced as 87-base-pair reads. The original methods were these. A later analysis counted tens of millions of unique TCR beta chains across the 666 repertoires, and around 9.9 million of these chains were shared by at least two donors. A nearest-neighbor algorithm error-corrected the raw reads and collapsed the reads into unique sequences, merging closely related sequences to remove PCR and sequencing errors. V, D and J gene segments were assigned by aligning CDR3 sequences to IMGT reference sequences. For a sequence to be retained, a match of at least six nucleotides to both a V gene segment and a J gene segment was required. Rearrangements were classified as productive when the CDR3 lacked stop codons and remained in frame with V and J, and all other rearrangements were classified as non-productive. CDR3 was defined according to IMGT convention as the region running from the second conserved V-encoded cysteine to the conserved J-encoded phenylalanine. The earlier analysis of a few hundred of the donors excluded any sequence lacking an unambiguous match to a single V gene segment. An earlier analysis of 450 to 650 of the donors called V segments functional above 56.7% productive rearrangements and segregating when the between-donor standard deviation exceeded 5%. To diagnose cytomegalovirus status from the catalog of TCR beta chain sequences, a statistical classification framework was built. V and J gene assignment, in a later analysis, came from comparing TCR nucleotide sequences with IMGT/GENE-DB human TR gene sequences. The TCRdist pipeline was used in a later analysis to assign CDR3 sequences and most-parsimonious VDJ recombination scenarios. A later analysis defined each TCR beta chain by its CDR3 amino acid sequence plus V-gene family, and excluded reads lacking a unique V-gene family. A later analysis removed nearly 600 highly shared, low-generation-probability nucleotide sequences to deal with suspected cross-contamination and a sequencing artifact. In a later analysis, a clonal expansion index for each public chain was calculated from normalized within-repertoire ranks of inferred template counts. In a later analysis, generation probabilities were computed using a VDJ recombination model fitted to out-of-frame rearrangements, and the results were checked against IGoR. A later analysis scored TCR-TCR, TCR-HLA and TCR-CMV co-occurrence with hypergeometric tests, applying a repertoire-size bias correction to TCR pairs. False discovery rates were estimated in a later analysis by permuting HLA or CMV assignments 20 times. In a later analysis, co-occurring TCRs were grouped with DBSCAN, and TCRdist sequence similarity was added when clustering was performed within HLA-allele-positive subsets. Co-occurrence clustering excluded repertoires with fewer than 30,000 or more than 120,000 public chains, plus five with anomalous nucleotide sharing. TCRdb took over this immuneACCESS table, retaining in-frame rearrangements with V and J assigned. Such tables are incomplete; in checked studies, under half of the missing clones stem from an unresolved V gene, and the remainder is unexplained. That table gives V, J and clone size, and the DNA gave D and trimming. The sample profile shows around 200,000 clones; about 80% of them were found once. More than 3.5% of the sample is held by the ten biggest clonotypes.

Results and caveats for the whole study, not just this receptor: The classifier was reported to diagnose cytomegalovirus status with high specificity and sensitivity in both the original cohort and the validation cohort. The only immune exposure information available for the cohort was CMV serostatus. A later analysis found that TCR association rates varied across HLA loci, with DRB1 alleles showing the most associated TCRs and HLA-C alleles the fewest. Because HLA typing was unavailable for some donors at each locus, only the typed subset was used in association tests. Because counts were too low, roughly 16 rarely observed V segments, including chromosome 9 orphons, were left out of the earlier analysis of about 620 of the donors. Only TCR beta chains were sequenced in this cohort, and the absence of alpha or paired-chain data limited detectable features. A later analysis reported that several top co-occurrence clusters appeared linked to parvovirus B19, influenza, CMV and Epstein-Barr virus. Most TCR sequences were observed very rarely across donors, whereas some public TCRs were present in many individuals. Linkage disequilibrium might explain the correlated functional status among segregating V segments, but an unknown experimental factor could not be excluded. A group of highly shared sequence variants was considered likely to be a technical artifact of the sequencing pipeline. A later analysis found that most CMV-associated TCR beta chains appeared HLA-restricted, with HLA associations seemingly driven largely by CMV exposure. The authors suggested that the approach could potentially be extended to other disease states and immunological phenotypes. An association between a missense DCLRE1C variant and V-gene and J-gene trimming of TCR beta chains was found in a later genetic analysis and replicated in an independent cohort. A later analysis associated 15,000 or so TCR beta sequences with specific HLA alleles at a false discovery rate of 0.05. When HLA alleles, especially DR and DQ, strongly co-occurred, attributing TCR associations to individual alleles was difficult. The 87-base-pair reads could not distinguish some IMGT-functional V segments, including TRBV6-2 and TRBV6-3, so those segments were excluded. A later genetic analysis reported fewer N-insertions in productive TCRs among donors in an Asian-associated ancestry cluster than the roughly 640-donor mean. In an earlier analysis of under 600 of the donors, most TCR beta V segments were observed in productive rearrangements about 90% or about 30% of the time, broadly matching IMGT annotations. In the study, around 160 TCR beta chains were listed as associated with cytomegalovirus. A later analysis found that HLA-associated TCR beta chains were more clonally expanded and had lower generation probabilities than equally common non-associated chains. In vitro tests confirmed that a few of the cytomegalovirus-associated TCR beta chains recognize cytomegalovirus antigens. A further reported finding was that TCR beta sequences accurately predicted the HLA-A and HLA-B alleles for most subjects in the first cohort. The presence/absence analyses assumed that sequencing depth was roughly uniform across donors, and that assumption may not be true.

At the junction V is shortened by 1 base and J by 6 bases, with 6 bases in between. Looking up the germline V gene (reference sequence) yields CDR1 GTSNPN and CDR2 SVGIG. The CDR3 runs 12 amino acids, cysteine and phenylalanine included. Only CDR3 DNA remains: 36 bases, in frame from the first base. The sequence is built from TRBV30 and TRBJ1-4, with a tentative D gene TRBD1 over 6 matching bases. This sequence originates from an older woman in good health and CMV-seropositive. The sequencing sample was made of PBMCs. The DNA reads as follows: TGTGCCTGGAGTGAGGGGGATGAAAAACTGTTTTTT. The encoded protein is CAWSEGDEKLFF.